The TCR beta chain under discussion was sequenced for a study of blood T cell repertoires in COVID-19. V lost 3 bases to trimming and J lost 4 bases; unmatched junction nucleotides: 9. Germline V gives CDR1 SGHRS, CDR2 YFSETQ. The CDR3 totals 15 residues. Produced via immunoSEQ multiplex PCR; TCRdb's table is partial and in-frame only. The table records approximately 530,000 clones, around 90% of them present only once. This clonotype originated in a woman aged 50 to 60 with COVID-19, enrolled during active disease. This rearrangement joins TRBV5-1 to TRBJ2-7; 8 bases match TRBD1. Sequencing used peripheral blood. CDR3 sequence reads: CASSSSGQGIYEQYF. DNA of the CDR3: TGCGCCAGCAGCTCCTCCGGACAGGGTATTTACGAGCAGTACTTC.